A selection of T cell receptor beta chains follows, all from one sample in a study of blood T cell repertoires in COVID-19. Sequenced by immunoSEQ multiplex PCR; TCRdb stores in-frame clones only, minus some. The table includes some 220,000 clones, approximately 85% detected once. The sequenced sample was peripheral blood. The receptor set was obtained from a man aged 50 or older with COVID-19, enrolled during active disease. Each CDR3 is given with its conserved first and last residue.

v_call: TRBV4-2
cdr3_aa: CASSLAGGVPYNEQFF

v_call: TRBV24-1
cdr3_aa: CATSARQGLNIQYF

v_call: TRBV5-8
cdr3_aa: CASSVTGNTEAFF

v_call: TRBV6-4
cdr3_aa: CASSPSQGTFNYGYTF

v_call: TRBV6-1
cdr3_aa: CASSEFVRNTIYF

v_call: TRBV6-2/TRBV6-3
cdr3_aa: CASSWDSKNSPLHF

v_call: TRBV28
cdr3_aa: CASSLGTSLPEQYF

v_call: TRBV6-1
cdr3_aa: CASSEGEGLGSYEQYF

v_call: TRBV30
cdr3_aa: CAWSVGQGRETQYF

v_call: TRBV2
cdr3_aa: CASSGDRDTEAFF

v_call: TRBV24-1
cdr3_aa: CATSDPGPSTDTQYF

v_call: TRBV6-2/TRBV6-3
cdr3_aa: CASSLGGMNTEAFF

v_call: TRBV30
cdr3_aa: CAWSRTGNQPQHF

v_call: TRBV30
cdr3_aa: CAWSVPIRVSNYGYTF

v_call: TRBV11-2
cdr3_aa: CASSLSGTVDYGYTF

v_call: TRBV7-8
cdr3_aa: CASSLAGQTYEQYF

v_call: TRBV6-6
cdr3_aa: CASSPPGQYSNQPQHF

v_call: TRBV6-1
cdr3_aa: CASSDSWNTEAFF

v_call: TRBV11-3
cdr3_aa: CASSPPGDWSYNEQFF

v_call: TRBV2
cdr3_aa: CASMAASTDTQYF

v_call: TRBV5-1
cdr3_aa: CASSMAGQPSGTQYF

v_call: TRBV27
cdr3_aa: CASSLSLTGTSYEQYF

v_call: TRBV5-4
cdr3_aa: CASSLSMTGKETQYF

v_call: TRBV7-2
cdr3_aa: CASSSAPGTGNTF

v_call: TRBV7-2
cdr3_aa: CASSLEQGYEQYF

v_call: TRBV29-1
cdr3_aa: CSVEMGFGTEAFF

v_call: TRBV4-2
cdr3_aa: CASSQEQVSEQYF